This TCR beta chain was captured by sequencing in a study of OX40 agonist ivuxolimab in advanced cancers. Overall study context: Antecedent anti-PD-1, anti-PD-L1 or anti-CTLA-4 therapy was permissible, with roughly 40% having received some. General study findings and limits: Not determined was the antigen specificity of the expanded peripheral T cells. Normalized expansion of T-cell clones was also low for some nonresponders.

Blood draws occurred at baseline, cycle 4 day 1, and cycle 7 day 1. The germline V gene has CDR1 MGHDK and CDR2 SYGVNS. The CDR3 consists of 15 residues. V shed 1 base and J 0 bases; nucleotides not matched to a gene: 0. Sequencing used immunoSEQ multiplex PCR; TCRdb keeps in-frame clones, though not all of them. The sample holds more than 65,000 clones, under 90% seen once. Turning to this clone: As yet, its antigen is unknown.

This chain uses TRBV25-1 with TRBJ2-1; 7 nucleotides align to TRBD2. This sequence was found in an adult with an advanced solid tumor such as melanoma, head and neck, liver or kidney cancer. Sequenced here: CD4+ or CD8+ T cells sorted from blood, sampled in a trial of the OX40 agonist ivuxolimab. The CDR3 coding sequence is TGTGCCAGCAGTGAATCGGGGGGCTCCTACAATGAGCAGTTCTTC. This encodes CASSESGGSYNEQFF. Together with reference TRBV25-1 and TRBJ2-1, the CDR3 gives the full variable domain: EADIYQTPRYLVIGTGKKITLECSQTMGHDKMYWYQQDPGMELHLIHYSYGVNSTEKGDLSSESTVSRIRTEHFPLTLESARPSHTSQYLCASSESGGSYNEQFFGPGTRLTVL.